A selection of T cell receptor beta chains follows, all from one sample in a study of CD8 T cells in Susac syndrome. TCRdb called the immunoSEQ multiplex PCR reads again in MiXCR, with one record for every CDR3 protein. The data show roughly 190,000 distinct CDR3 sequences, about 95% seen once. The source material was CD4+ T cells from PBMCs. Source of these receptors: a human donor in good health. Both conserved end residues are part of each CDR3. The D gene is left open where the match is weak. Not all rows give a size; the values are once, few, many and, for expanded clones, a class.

CDR3nt: TGTGCCAGCAGGACCGCGGACACGCATACGCAGTATTTT
CDR3aa: CASRTADTHTQYF
abundance: -
d_gene: -
j_gene: TRBJ2-3
v_gene: TRBV2

CDR3nt: TGCAGTGCTAGTAGGACTAGCGGGGGCCTTGAGCAGTTCTTC
CDR3aa: CSASRTSGGLEQFF
abundance: -
d_gene: TRBD2
j_gene: TRBJ2-1
v_gene: TRBV20-1

CDR3nt: TGTGCCAGCAGCCAAGATGTAAAGGGCTGGACAGATACGCAGTATTTT
CDR3aa: CASSQDVKGWTDTQYF
abundance: -
d_gene: -
j_gene: TRBJ2-3
v_gene: TRBV14

CDR3nt: TGTGCCAGCAGCCTTACAGGGAACACCATATATTTT
CDR3aa: CASSLTGNTIYF
abundance: -
d_gene: -
j_gene: TRBJ1-3
v_gene: TRBV3-1

CDR3nt: TGCGCCAGCAGACGGGAGGCCGACGTCTACAATGAGCAGTTCTTC
CDR3aa: CASRREADVYNEQFF
abundance: -
d_gene: TRBD2
j_gene: TRBJ2-1
v_gene: TRBV5-1

CDR3nt: TGTGCCAGCAGTTCGACCCAAGGGATCACATACTATGGCTACACCTTC
CDR3aa: CASSSTQGITYYGYTF
abundance: -
d_gene: -
j_gene: TRBJ1-2
v_gene: TRBV6-2/TRBV6-3

CDR3nt: TGCAGTGCTAGAGACGGACAGGCCGCCAAAAACATTCAGTACTTC
CDR3aa: CSARDGQAAKNIQYF
abundance: -
d_gene: TRBD1
j_gene: TRBJ2-4
v_gene: TRBV20-1

CDR3nt: TGTGCCAGCAGGACCGGAGGAGAGACCCAGTACTTC
CDR3aa: CASRTGGETQYF
abundance: few
d_gene: -
j_gene: TRBJ2-5
v_gene: TRBV28

CDR3nt: TGCAGTGCTAGGGGTGGGACAGGAATCTCTGGGGCCAACGTCCTGACTTTC
CDR3aa: CSARGGTGISGANVLTF
abundance: -
d_gene: TRBD1
j_gene: TRBJ2-6
v_gene: TRBV20-1

CDR3nt: TGCAGCGTTGTAACCAGGGGTAACTATGGCTACACCTTC
CDR3aa: CSVVTRGNYGYTF
abundance: -
d_gene: -
j_gene: TRBJ1-2
v_gene: TRBV29-1

CDR3nt: TGTGCCAGCACCTTTCTCTTAGGCGAGGCGGACACCGGGGAGCTGTTTTTT
CDR3aa: CASTFLLGEADTGELFF
abundance: -
d_gene: -
j_gene: TRBJ2-2
v_gene: TRBV7-9

CDR3nt: TGTGCCAGCAGCCACCCTAACAGCTATGGCTACACCTTC
CDR3aa: CASSHPNSYGYTF
abundance: -
d_gene: -
j_gene: TRBJ1-2
v_gene: TRBV3-1

CDR3nt: TGTGCCAGCAGCGTAGATCCTCTGAGCTCTGGAAACACCATATATTTT
CDR3aa: CASSVDPLSSGNTIYF
abundance: -
d_gene: -
j_gene: TRBJ1-3
v_gene: TRBV9

CDR3nt: TGTGCCAGCAGCAACAGACAGGGCAATGAGCAGTTCTTC
CDR3aa: CASSNRQGNEQFF
abundance: -
d_gene: TRBD1
j_gene: TRBJ2-1
v_gene: TRBV5-4

CDR3nt: TGCAGTGCAAACCCACTAGGGCGGGACCACTTATTCGTGGAGCAGTTCTTC
CDR3aa: CSANPLGRDHLFVEQFF
abundance: -
d_gene: -
j_gene: TRBJ2-1
v_gene: TRBV20-1

CDR3nt: TGTGCCAGCAGTTTAATCAGGCTGCGGGTGACTGAAGCTTTCTTT
CDR3aa: CASSLIRLRVTEAFF
abundance: -
d_gene: -
j_gene: TRBJ1-1
v_gene: TRBV28

CDR3nt: TGTGCCTTCCAGGACAGGGCCTACGAGCAGTACTTC
CDR3aa: CAFQDRAYEQYF
abundance: -
d_gene: TRBD1
j_gene: TRBJ2-7
v_gene: TRBV30

CDR3nt: TGCAGTGCTAGACGGTCCGGGCAGCCCCAGCATTTT
CDR3aa: CSARRSGQPQHF
abundance: -
d_gene: -
j_gene: TRBJ1-5
v_gene: TRBV20-1

CDR3nt: TGCAGCGTTCAACCCAGGGGCTCCTACAATGAGCAGTTCTTC
CDR3aa: CSVQPRGSYNEQFF
abundance: -
d_gene: -
j_gene: TRBJ2-1
v_gene: TRBV29-1

CDR3nt: TGTGCCTGGTCCAGTGGTACAGATACGCAGTATTTT
CDR3aa: CAWSSGTDTQYF
abundance: -
d_gene: -
j_gene: TRBJ2-3
v_gene: TRBV30

CDR3nt: TGTGCCAGCAGCTCCGTGGGAGGAGCGGGAGCTAGGGCAGATACGCAGTATTTT
CDR3aa: CASSSVGGAGARADTQYF
abundance: -
d_gene: TRBD2
j_gene: TRBJ2-3
v_gene: TRBV28

CDR3nt: TGTGCCAGTAGTAAAAAGACAGGGTTAGGAGAAAAACTGTTTTTT
CDR3aa: CASSKKTGLGEKLFF
abundance: once
d_gene: TRBD1
j_gene: TRBJ1-4
v_gene: TRBV19

CDR3nt: TGCAGTGCTCTTGATGAAGAGACCCAGTACTTC
CDR3aa: CSALDEETQYF
abundance: -
d_gene: -
j_gene: TRBJ2-5
v_gene: TRBV20-1

CDR3nt: TGCAGCGCCGACGAGCTTAGCGCAGATACGCAGTATTTT
CDR3aa: CSADELSADTQYF
abundance: -
d_gene: -
j_gene: TRBJ2-3
v_gene: TRBV29-1

CDR3nt: TGTGCCAGCTCACCAGGGCTGAAAGGCTACACCTTC
CDR3aa: CASSPGLKGYTF
abundance: -
d_gene: -
j_gene: TRBJ1-2
v_gene: TRBV18

CDR3nt: TGTGCCTCTCCGGGGGAGGGGAATAACTATGGCTACACCTTC
CDR3aa: CASPGEGNNYGYTF
abundance: -
d_gene: -
j_gene: TRBJ1-2
v_gene: TRBV30

CDR3nt: TGCAGCATAGGACAGGGTTACACAGATACGCAGTATTTT
CDR3aa: CSIGQGYTDTQYF
abundance: -
d_gene: TRBD1
j_gene: TRBJ2-3
v_gene: TRBV29-1

CDR3nt: TGTGCCAGCAGCCAGGGACAGGGGAAATGGGAGCAGTTCTTC
CDR3aa: CASSQGQGKWEQFF
abundance: once
d_gene: TRBD1
j_gene: TRBJ2-1
v_gene: TRBV16

CDR3nt: TGCGCCAGCAGCCCCCCCGGGTACAGGGGAGGGGAGCTGTTTTTT
CDR3aa: CASSPPGYRGGELFF
abundance: -
d_gene: TRBD1
j_gene: TRBJ2-2
v_gene: TRBV4-1

CDR3nt: TGTGCCAGTAGTATTTCGGGACAGGGGGCTTACGAGCAGTACTTC
CDR3aa: CASSISGQGAYEQYF
abundance: -
d_gene: TRBD1
j_gene: TRBJ2-7
v_gene: TRBV19

CDR3nt: TGCAGTGCTCTGCCCCAGCCACCTCGAGGGTACAATGAGCAGTTCTTC
CDR3aa: CSALPQPPRGYNEQFF
abundance: -
d_gene: -
j_gene: TRBJ2-1
v_gene: TRBV20-1

CDR3nt: TGTGCCAGCAGCCACGGACTAGTCGGGTACGAGCAGTACTTC
CDR3aa: CASSHGLVGYEQYF
abundance: -
d_gene: TRBD2
j_gene: TRBJ2-7
v_gene: TRBV6-2/TRBV6-3

CDR3nt: TGCGCCAGCAGCCAAGACCCACAGGGGTTTGAGCAGTTCTTC
CDR3aa: CASSQDPQGFEQFF
abundance: -
d_gene: TRBD1
j_gene: TRBJ2-1
v_gene: TRBV4-3

CDR3nt: TGTGCCAGCAGCCCGCCCGGCGCTGATACGCAGTATTTT
CDR3aa: CASSPPGADTQYF
abundance: -
d_gene: -
j_gene: TRBJ2-3
v_gene: TRBV3-1

CDR3nt: TGTGCCATCAACGGGGGGAGCGATGAGCAGTTCTTC
CDR3aa: CAINGGSDEQFF
abundance: -
d_gene: TRBD2
j_gene: TRBJ2-1
v_gene: TRBV28

CDR3nt: TGTGCCAGCAGCGTAGCCCCGACAGGGTTCGAGACCCAGTACTTC
CDR3aa: CASSVAPTGFETQYF
abundance: -
d_gene: TRBD1
j_gene: TRBJ2-5
v_gene: TRBV9

CDR3nt: TGTGCCAGCATCTACCTCTACGAGCAGTACTTC
CDR3aa: CASIYLYEQYF
abundance: -
d_gene: -
j_gene: TRBJ2-7
v_gene: TRBV2

CDR3nt: TGCAGTGCTACTCCGGGACACCAAGAGACCCAGTACTTC
CDR3aa: CSATPGHQETQYF
abundance: once
d_gene: -
j_gene: TRBJ2-5
v_gene: TRBV20-1